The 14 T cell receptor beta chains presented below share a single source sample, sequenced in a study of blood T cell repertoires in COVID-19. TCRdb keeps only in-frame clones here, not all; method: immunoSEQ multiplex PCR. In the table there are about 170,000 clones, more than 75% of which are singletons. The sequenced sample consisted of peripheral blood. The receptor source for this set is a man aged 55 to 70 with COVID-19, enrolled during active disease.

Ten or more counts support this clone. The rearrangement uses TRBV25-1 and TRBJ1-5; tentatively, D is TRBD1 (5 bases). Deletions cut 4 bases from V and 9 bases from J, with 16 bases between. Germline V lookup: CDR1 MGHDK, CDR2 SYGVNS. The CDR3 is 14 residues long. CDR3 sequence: CASSVTGVQWPQHF. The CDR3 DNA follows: TGTGCCAGCAGTGTAACGGGGGTGCAGTGGCCCCAGCATTTT.

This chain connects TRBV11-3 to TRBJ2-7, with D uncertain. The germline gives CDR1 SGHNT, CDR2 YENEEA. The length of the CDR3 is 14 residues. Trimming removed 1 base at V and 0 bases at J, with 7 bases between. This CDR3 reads CASSLGASSYEQYF. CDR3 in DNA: TGTGCCAGCAGCTTAGGGGCAAGCTCCTACGAGCAGTACTTC.

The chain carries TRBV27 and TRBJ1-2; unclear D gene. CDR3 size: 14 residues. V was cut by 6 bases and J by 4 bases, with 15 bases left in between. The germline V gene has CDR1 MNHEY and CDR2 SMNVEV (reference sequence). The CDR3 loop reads CASSPNSGSYGYTF. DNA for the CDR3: TGTGCCAGCAGCCCCAATTCGGGGTCCTATGGCTACACCTTC.

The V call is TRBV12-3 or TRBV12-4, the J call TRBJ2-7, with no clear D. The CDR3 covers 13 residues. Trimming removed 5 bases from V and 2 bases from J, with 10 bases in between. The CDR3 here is CASSIRHPYEQYF. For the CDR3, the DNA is TGTGCCAGCAGTATTAGACACCCCTACGAGCAGTACTTC.

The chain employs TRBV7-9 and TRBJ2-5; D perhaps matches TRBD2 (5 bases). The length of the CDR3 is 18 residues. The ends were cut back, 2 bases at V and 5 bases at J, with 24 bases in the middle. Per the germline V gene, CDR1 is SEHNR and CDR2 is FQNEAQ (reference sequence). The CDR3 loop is CASSLRLQRATPGETQYF. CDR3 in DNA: TGTGCCAGCAGCTTAAGGCTCCAGCGAGCAACCCCGGGGGAGACCCAGTACTTC.

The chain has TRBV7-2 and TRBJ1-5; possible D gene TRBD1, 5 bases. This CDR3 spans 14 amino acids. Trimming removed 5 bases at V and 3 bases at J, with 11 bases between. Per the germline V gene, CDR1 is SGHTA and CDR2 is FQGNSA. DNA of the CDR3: TGTGCCAGCAGCCCCGGGGGGTTCAATCAGCCCCAGCATTTT. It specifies CASSPGGFNQPQHF.

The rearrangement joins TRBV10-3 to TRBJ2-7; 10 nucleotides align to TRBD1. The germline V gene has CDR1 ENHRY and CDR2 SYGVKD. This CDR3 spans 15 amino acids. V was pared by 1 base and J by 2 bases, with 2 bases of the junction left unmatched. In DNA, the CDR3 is TGTGCCATCAGTGAGTATGGACAGGGGGCCTACGAGCAGTACTTC. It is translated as CAISEYGQGAYEQYF.

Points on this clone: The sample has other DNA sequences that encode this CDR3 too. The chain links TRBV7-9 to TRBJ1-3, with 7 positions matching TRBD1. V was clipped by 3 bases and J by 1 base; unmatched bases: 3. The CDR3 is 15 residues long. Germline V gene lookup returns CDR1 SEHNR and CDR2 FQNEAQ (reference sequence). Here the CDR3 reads CASSLEGASGNTIYF. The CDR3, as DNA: TGTGCCAGCAGCTTGGAGGGGGCTTCTGGAAACACCATATATTTT. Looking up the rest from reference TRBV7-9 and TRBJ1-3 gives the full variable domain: DTGVSQNPRHKITKRGQNVTFRCDPISEHNRLYWYRQTLGQGPEFLTYFQNEAQLEKSRLLSDRFSAERPKGSFSTLEIQRTEQGDSAMYLCASSLEGASGNTIYFGEGSWLTVV.

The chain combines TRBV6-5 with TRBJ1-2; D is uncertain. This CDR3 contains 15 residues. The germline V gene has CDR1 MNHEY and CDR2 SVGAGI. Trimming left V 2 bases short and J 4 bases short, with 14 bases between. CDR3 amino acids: CASSYIGAGLYGYTF. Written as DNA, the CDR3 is TGTGCCAGCAGTTACATAGGCGCTGGGCTCTATGGCTACACCTTC.

This chain's CDR3 is CASSPTGESYNEQFF. The CDR3 DNA reads TGTGCCAGCAGCCCTACAGGTGAATCCTACAATGAGCAGTTCTTC. This chain uses TRBV6-2 or TRBV6-3 with TRBJ2-1, with D possibly TRBD1 on 5 matching bases. Trimming stripped 6 bases from V and 1 base from J, with 13 bases between. Germline V gene data show CDR1 as MNHEY and CDR2 as SVGEGT. This CDR3 has 15 amino acids.

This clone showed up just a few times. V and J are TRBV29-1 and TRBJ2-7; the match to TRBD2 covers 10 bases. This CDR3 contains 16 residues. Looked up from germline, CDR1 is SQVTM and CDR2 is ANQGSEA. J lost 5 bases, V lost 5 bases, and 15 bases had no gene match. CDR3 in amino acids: CSVLPFGLAGVHEQYF. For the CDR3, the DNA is TGCAGCGTTTTACCCTTCGGGCTAGCGGGAGTCCACGAGCAGTACTTC.

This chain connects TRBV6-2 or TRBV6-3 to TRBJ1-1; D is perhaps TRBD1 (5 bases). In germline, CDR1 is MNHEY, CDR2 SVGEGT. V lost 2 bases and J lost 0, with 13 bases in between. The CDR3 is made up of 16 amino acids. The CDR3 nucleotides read TGTGCCAGCAGTTACCCCCCCGGGGGTTTGAACACTGAAGCTTTCTTT. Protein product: CASSYPPGGLNTEAFF.

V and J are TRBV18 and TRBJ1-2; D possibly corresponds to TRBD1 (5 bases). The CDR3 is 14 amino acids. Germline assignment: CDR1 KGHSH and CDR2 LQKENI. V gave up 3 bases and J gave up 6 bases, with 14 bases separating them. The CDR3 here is CASSPRGESDGYTF. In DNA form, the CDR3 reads TGTGCCAGCTCACCGCGGGGCGAAAGCGATGGCTACACCTTC.

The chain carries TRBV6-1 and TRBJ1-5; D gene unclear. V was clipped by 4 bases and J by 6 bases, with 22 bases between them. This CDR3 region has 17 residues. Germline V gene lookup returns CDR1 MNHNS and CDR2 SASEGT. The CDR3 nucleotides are TGTGCCAGCAGTGTAAAACCCTTGGGAGGTGCGGGTCAGCCCCAGCATTTT. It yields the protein CASSVKPLGGAGQPQHF.